These T cell receptor beta chains were read from a single sample in a study of long-term antiretroviral therapy in people with HIV. Only in-frame clones appear in the TCRdb table, and some are missing; sequencing was by immunoSEQ multiplex PCR. The sample gives more than 35,000 clones, 94% of which show up once; about 3.9% is in the top ten. Material: unsorted PBMCs, obtained 4.1 years after starting antiretroviral therapy. Source of these receptors: a woman between 50 and 59 years old with HIV. The CDR3 runs from the conserved cysteine through the conserved F or W. D genes are given only for firm matches. A row's size may be missing; if present it is once, few, many or a size class.

v_gene	abundance	j_gene	d_gene	CDR3nt	CDR3aa
TRBV9	NA	TRBJ1-2	TRBD1	TGTGCCAGCAGCCATTTTTCCGGGGCAGGGGGAATTCAAATCGATGGCTACACCTTC	CASSHFSGAGGIQIDGYTF
TRBV30	NA	TRBJ2-3	NA	TGTGCCTGGGGTCCCCGGGACCCCACAGATACGCAGTATTTT	CAWGPRDPTDTQYF
TRBV19	NA	TRBJ2-7	TRBD1	TGTGCCAGTAGTATAGCCGCGACAGGGAGTTACGAGCAGTACTTC	CASSIAATGSYEQYF
TRBV9	NA	TRBJ2-5	TRBD2	TGTGCCAGCAGCGTAGGGACTAGCCAAGAGACCCAGTACTTC	CASSVGTSQETQYF
TRBV21-1	NA	TRBJ2-7	NA	TGTGCCAGCAGCAAAACATATCGGAACGGGCCTCTGATTCAGGGGGCCCCCTACGAGCAGTACTTC	CASSKTYRNGPLIQGAPYEQYF
TRBV27	once	TRBJ1-2	TRBD1	TGTGCCAGCAGTTCCGACAGGGGTCCATATGGCTACACCTTC	CASSSDRGPYGYTF
TRBV2	NA	TRBJ2-2	NA	TGTGCCAGCGGTGGGCAGAGCCTCACGAACACCGGGGAGCTGTTTTTT	CASGGQSLTNTGELFF
TRBV15	NA	TRBJ2-1	NA	TGTGCCACCAGCAGAAAGTCGATGGTCTCCTACAATGAGCAGTTCTTC	CATSRKSMVSYNEQFF
TRBV2	NA	TRBJ2-5	NA	TGTGCCAGCAGTGAACAGGGAGGAGAGACCCAGTACTTC	CASSEQGGETQYF
TRBV11-1	once	TRBJ1-2	NA	TGTGCCAGCAGCTTAGATGGAGATGGCTACACCTTC	CASSLDGDGYTF
TRBV2	NA	TRBJ2-2	TRBD1	TGTGCCAGCAGTGGACAGGGCGATGTTGGAAGCACCGGGGAGCTGTTTTTT	CASSGQGDVGSTGELFF
TRBV19	NA	TRBJ1-1	NA	TGTGCCAGTAGTATAGACCTTCAGGGGACCGAAGCTTTCTTT	CASSIDLQGTEAFF
TRBV7-9	NA	TRBJ2-1	TRBD1	TGTGCCAGCAGCTTAGAAAGGGGACAGGGGGCATACAATGAGCAGTTCTTC	CASSLERGQGAYNEQFF
TRBV6-1	few	TRBJ2-7	NA	TGTGCCAGCAGTGAAGGATACGAGCAGTACTTC	CASSEGYEQYF
TRBV5-6	NA	TRBJ1-2	TRBD1	TGTGCCAGCAGGGGGGTCATACAGGGGGACTATGGCTACACCTTC	CASRGVIQGDYGYTF
TRBV27	NA	TRBJ2-7	NA	TGTGCCACCAAGACTATAGTGGGGGACGAGCAGTACTTC	CATKTIVGDEQYF
TRBV7-2	NA	TRBJ1-1	NA	TGTGCCAGCAGTCGCCTTTGGGACGGTAACACTGAAGCTTTCTTT	CASSRLWDGNTEAFF
TRBV7-9	NA	TRBJ2-5	TRBD2	TGTGCCAGCAGCTTATCGGGGGGGCCCGGTCTAGAGACCCAGTACTTC	CASSLSGGPGLETQYF
TRBV5-5	NA	TRBJ1-1	TRBD1	TGTGCCAGCAGCCCATTGACAGGGGGCGCTTCTGAAGCTTTCTTT	CASSPLTGGASEAFF
TRBV19	once	TRBJ1-5	NA	TGTGCCAGTAGTTCCGGCAGGAAGGGGGTCCAGCATTTT	CASSSGRKGVQHF
TRBV6-6	NA	TRBJ1-2	NA	TGTGCCAGCAGTTACCCATTGGAGGGCTATGGCTACACCTTC	CASSYPLEGYGYTF
TRBV9	NA	TRBJ1-3	NA	TGTGCCAGCAGCGTAGACCAGGGGTTGGGCTCTGGAAACACCATATATTTT	CASSVDQGLGSGNTIYF
TRBV27	NA	TRBJ1-4	NA	TGTGCCAGCAGTTTATCGGCTAATGAAAAACTGTTTTTT	CASSLSANEKLFF
TRBV9	NA	TRBJ1-2	TRBD1	TGTGCCAGCAGCCCTGACAGGGAATACGGCTACACCTTC	CASSPDREYGYTF
TRBV25-1	NA	TRBJ2-5	TRBD1	TGTGCCAGCAGACGACAGGGAGAGGGGACCCAGTACTTC	CASRRQGEGTQYF
TRBV6-6	NA	TRBJ1-1	NA	TGTGCCAGCAGCCTTGGACAGTCCGGCGAAGCTTTCTTT	CASSLGQSGEAFF
TRBV28	once	TRBJ2-2	NA	TGTGCCTCACAACCGGCGGACGCGAGAACCGGGGAGCTGTTTTTT	CASQPADARTGELFF
TRBV14	NA	TRBJ1-6	NA	TGTGCCAGCAGCTCCCTGCTTCGATCACCCCTCCACTTT	CASSSLLRSPLHF
TRBV15	NA	TRBJ1-5	TRBD1	TGTGCCACCAGCAGCGCGACAGGGGGCGTTCAGCCCCAGCATTTT	CATSSATGGVQPQHF
TRBV29-1	NA	TRBJ2-7	NA	TGCAGCGTTGAAAAGGAGGGAAACTACGAGCAGTACTTC	CSVEKEGNYEQYF
TRBV6-1	NA	TRBJ2-3	TRBD1	TGTGCCAGCAGGGAACAGGGGGCGATGGATACGCAGTATTTT	CASREQGAMDTQYF
TRBV4-3	NA	TRBJ2-5	NA	TGCGCCAGCAGCCAAGTCGGGGGAGGCCGGGGGACCCAGTACTTC	CASSQVGGGRGTQYF
TRBV9	NA	TRBJ2-5	TRBD2	TGTGCCAGCAGCTCGCGGGGGGGTAACAGTGAGACCCAGTACTTC	CASSSRGGNSETQYF
TRBV6-5	NA	TRBJ1-5	NA	TGTGCCAGCAGCTCGCAGGGAGGGAACCAGCCCCAGCATTTT	CASSSQGGNQPQHF
TRBV4-3	NA	TRBJ2-7	NA	TGCGCCAGCAGCCACCCTGACAGACCCCACGAGCAGTACTTC	CASSHPDRPHEQYF
TRBV2	NA	TRBJ2-5	NA	TGTGCCAGCAGTGAGGGGGGCAGGGGGACCCAGTACTTC	CASSEGGRGTQYF
TRBV29-1	NA	TRBJ2-7	TRBD1	TGCAGCGTTGAGGACAGGGGTCCCTACGAGCAGTACTTC	CSVEDRGPYEQYF